Listed below are T cell receptor beta chains from one sample, sequenced in a study of shared clonotypes between healthy human individuals. The data were produced by immunoSEQ multiplex PCR, yet TCRdb's version contains in-frame clones alone and is incomplete. The data contain millions of clones, roughly 94% of them singletons. The specimen sequenced was naive CD8+ T cells sorted from blood. These receptor sequences come from a man younger than 30 in good health. The CDR3 runs from the conserved cysteine through the conserved F or W. D genes are given only for firm matches. The size of a clone is reported for some rows only, either as once, few or many, or as a class for expanded clones.

TRBJ2-1 | TRBV7-2 | TRBD2 | NA | CASSLAVLAATPNEQFF | TGTGCCAGCAGCTTAGCGGTACTAGCGGCGACCCCAAATGAGCAGTTCTTC
TRBJ1-6 | TRBV23-1 | NA | NA | CASSQSRGDWSSPLHF | TGCGCCAGCAGTCAATCGAGGGGCGATTGGAGTTCACCCCTCCACTTT
TRBJ1-5 | TRBV6-1 | NA | few | CASSDLVVQPQHF | TGTGCCAGCAGTGACCTGGTAGTTCAGCCCCAGCATTTT
TRBJ2-2 | TRBV6-5 | NA | NA | CASSSEAGNTGELFF | TGTGCCAGCAGTTCGGAAGCGGGGAACACCGGGGAGCTGTTTTTT
TRBJ2-3 | TRBV7-9 | TRBD2 | once | CASSPAGVSTDTQYF | TGTGCCAGCAGCCCTGCGGGGGTTAGCACAGATACGCAGTATTTT
TRBJ2-4 | TRBV4-1 | TRBD2 | NA | CASSQDSPLAGGWMDIQYF | TGCGCCAGCAGCCAAGATAGCCCACTAGCGGGAGGGTGGATGGACATTCAGTACTTC
TRBJ2-3 | TRBV2 | NA | NA | CASSEPLVDTQYF | TGTGCCAGCAGTGAACCACTAGTGGATACGCAGTATTTT
TRBJ1-5 | TRBV19 | TRBD1 | NA | CASSIVEGAGQPQHF | TGTGCCAGTAGTATAGTGGAGGGGGCCGGTCAGCCCCAGCATTTT
TRBJ2-5 | TRBV5-6 | NA | NA | CASSLKETQYF | TGTGCCAGCAGCTTGAAAGAGACCCAGTACTTC
TRBJ1-2 | TRBV7-9 | TRBD1 | NA | CASSLDGQDGYTF | TGTGCCAGCAGCTTAGACGGACAGGATGGCTACACCTTC
TRBJ2-7 | TRBV6-1 | NA | few | CASSGPGRWYEQYF | TGTGCCAGCAGTGGTCCAGGGAGATGGTACGAGCAGTACTTC
TRBJ2-5 | TRBV2 | TRBD2 | NA | CASREVGSGVETQYF | TGTGCCAGCAGGGAGGTTGGTAGCGGGGTTGAGACCCAGTACTTC
TRBJ2-3 | TRBV28 | TRBD2 | NA | CASSLASGDTDTQYF | TGTGCCAGCAGTTTGGCTAGCGGGGACACAGATACGCAGTATTTT
TRBJ2-7 | TRBV28 | NA | NA | CASSPNPGSWVYEQYF | TGTGCCAGCAGTCCGAATCCAGGGTCCTGGGTCTACGAGCAGTACTTC
TRBJ2-7 | TRBV4-1 | NA | NA | CASSLKQADYEQYF | TGCGCCAGCAGCCTAAAGCAAGCCGACTACGAGCAGTACTTC
TRBJ2-1 | TRBV6-1 | NA | NA | CASSRPSGDEQFF | TGTGCCAGCAGCCGCCCGTCGGGCGATGAGCAGTTCTTC
TRBJ2-2 | TRBV4-1 | NA | NA | CASSPTRTGELFF | TGCGCCAGCAGTCCGACTCGAACCGGGGAGCTGTTTTTT
TRBJ1-5 | TRBV30 | NA | once | CAWTLGVGQPQHF | TGTGCCTGGACATTAGGGGTAGGTCAGCCCCAGCATTTT
TRBJ1-2 | TRBV2 | NA | NA | CASFGGNYGYTF | TGTGCCAGCTTTGGGGGGAACTATGGCTACACCTTC
TRBJ2-1 | TRBV6-4 | NA | NA | CASSDSGLSSYNEQFF | TGTGCCAGCAGTGACTCTGGGCTGAGCTCCTACAATGAGCAGTTCTTC